The clone carrying this TCR beta chain was counted only a few times. The target antigen is unknown. The CDR3 is made up of 13 amino acids. The trim removed 2 bases at V and 8 bases at J, leaving 3 bases unmatched. CDR1 and CDR2 (germline): LNHNV, YYDKDF (reference sequence). The second PCR ran about 6 to 11 cycles with a sample-barcoded 5' primer and J-beta primers. Through a template-switch adaptor with 12 random nucleotides, each cDNA molecule received a tag. TCRdb itself ran the 5' RACE reads through MiXCR, one entry per CDR3 protein. Found here are approximately 900,000 distinct CDR3 sequences, roughly 28% of them singletons; the top ten hold roughly a tenth. The data were obtained in a study of blood T cells in healthy people across ages. Study results and limitations: As naive T cell percentage varied, TCR beta diversity correlated strongly with it.

The data also belong to a second study, concerning T cells of mothers and their children. That report adds: Thymic selection, a shaping force on TCR recombination output, acts similarly in related and unrelated pairs.

The sample consisted of blood. The clonotype comes from a woman in her thirties or forties in good health. The chain combines TRBV15 with TRBJ2-1; TRBD1 matches at 7 bases. The CDR3 bases are TGTGCCACCAGCAGATACGGACAGGATGAGCAGTTCTTC. Protein sequence: CATSRYGQDEQFF. Looking up the rest from reference TRBV15 and TRBJ2-1 gives the full variable domain: DAMVIQNPRYQVTQFGKPVTLSCSQTLNHNVMYWYQQKSSQAPKLLFHYYDKDFNNEADTPDNFQSRRPNTSFCFLDIRSPGLGDTAMYLCATSRYGQDEQFFGPGTRLTVL.